This T cell receptor (beta chain) came from a study of shared clonotypes between healthy human individuals. The V segment lost 5 bases and the J segment 4 bases; nucleotides outside the gene matches: 7. CDR1 is SGHVS, CDR2 FNYEAQ, per germline. The CDR3 is 17 residues long. Here immunoSEQ multiplex PCR was the method, and the copy in TCRdb shows in-frame clones only, minus some. Among about 2 million clones listed, about 95% were seen once. Naive CD8 isolation took CD45RO-negative cells positively selected for CCR7 and excluded terminally differentiated effector memory CD45RA+ cells. J is TRBJ2-3 and V is TRBV7-6; 15 nucleotides match TRBD2. The clonotype was recovered from a man younger than 30 in good health. The specimen was naive CD8+ T cells sorted from blood. Here the CDR3 reads CASSPGLAGGLSDTQYF. The CDR3 DNA follows: TGTGCCAGCAGCCCCGGACTAGCGGGGGGGCTGTCAGATACGCAGTATTTT.